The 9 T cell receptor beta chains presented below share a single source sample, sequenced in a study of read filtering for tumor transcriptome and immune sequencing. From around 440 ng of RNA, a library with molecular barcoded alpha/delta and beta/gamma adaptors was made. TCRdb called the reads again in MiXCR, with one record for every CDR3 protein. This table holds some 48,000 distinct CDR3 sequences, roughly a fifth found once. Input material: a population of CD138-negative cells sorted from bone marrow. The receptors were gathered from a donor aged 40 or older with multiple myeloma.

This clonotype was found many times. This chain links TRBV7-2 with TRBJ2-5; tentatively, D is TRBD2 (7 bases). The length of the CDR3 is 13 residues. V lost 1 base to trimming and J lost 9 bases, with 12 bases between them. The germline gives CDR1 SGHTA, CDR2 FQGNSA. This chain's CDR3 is CASSLEGGVAQYF. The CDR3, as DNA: TGTGCCAGCAGCTTAGAAGGGGGGGTAGCCCAGTACTTC.

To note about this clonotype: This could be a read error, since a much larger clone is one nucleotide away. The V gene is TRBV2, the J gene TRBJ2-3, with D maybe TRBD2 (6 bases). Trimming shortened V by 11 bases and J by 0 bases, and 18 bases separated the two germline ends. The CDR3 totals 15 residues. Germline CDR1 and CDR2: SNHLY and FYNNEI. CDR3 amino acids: CAGKITSSSTDTQYF. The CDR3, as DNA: TGTGCCGGCAAGATTACTAGCTCTAGCACAGATACGCAGTATTTT.

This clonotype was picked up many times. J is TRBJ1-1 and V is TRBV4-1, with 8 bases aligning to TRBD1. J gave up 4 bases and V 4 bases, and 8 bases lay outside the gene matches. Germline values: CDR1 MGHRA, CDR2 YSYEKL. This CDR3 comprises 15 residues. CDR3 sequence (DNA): TGCGCCAGCAGCCCCCTACAGGGGGGGAGCACTGAAGCTTTCTTT. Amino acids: CASSPLQGGSTEAFF.

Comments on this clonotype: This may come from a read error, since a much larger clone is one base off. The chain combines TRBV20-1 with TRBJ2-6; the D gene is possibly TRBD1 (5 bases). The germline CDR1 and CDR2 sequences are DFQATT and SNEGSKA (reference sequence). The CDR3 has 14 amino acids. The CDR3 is CSAREFSGAYVLTF. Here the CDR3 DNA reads TGCAGTGCTAGAGAGTTCTCTGGGGCCTACGTCCTGACTTTC.

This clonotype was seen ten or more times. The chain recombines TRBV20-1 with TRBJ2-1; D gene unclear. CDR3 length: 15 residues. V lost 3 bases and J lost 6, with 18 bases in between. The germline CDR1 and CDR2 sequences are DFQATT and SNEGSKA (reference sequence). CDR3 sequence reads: CSASPGKYLGNEQFF. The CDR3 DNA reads TGCAGTGCTAGCCCCGGAAAATATCTAGGCAATGAGCAGTTCTTC.

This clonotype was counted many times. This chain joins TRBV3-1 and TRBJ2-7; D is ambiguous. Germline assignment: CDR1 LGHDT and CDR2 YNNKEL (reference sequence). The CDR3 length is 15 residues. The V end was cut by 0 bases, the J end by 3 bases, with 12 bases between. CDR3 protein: CASSQDAGLFYEQYF. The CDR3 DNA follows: TGTGCCAGCAGCCAAGACGCCGGGCTCTTCTACGAGCAGTACTTC.

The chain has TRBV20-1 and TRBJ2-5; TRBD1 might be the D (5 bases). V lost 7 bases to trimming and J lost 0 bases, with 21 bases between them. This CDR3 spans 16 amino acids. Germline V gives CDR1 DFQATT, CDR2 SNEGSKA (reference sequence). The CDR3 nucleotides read TGCAGTGTTGGCCCCGGCACGTTAGGGGACCAAGAGACCCAGTACTTC. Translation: CSVGPGTLGDQETQYF.

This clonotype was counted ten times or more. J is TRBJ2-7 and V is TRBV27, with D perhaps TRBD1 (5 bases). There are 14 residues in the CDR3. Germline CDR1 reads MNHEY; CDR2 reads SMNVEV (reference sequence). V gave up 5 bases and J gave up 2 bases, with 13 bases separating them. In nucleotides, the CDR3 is TGTGCCAGCAGTCGTGAGACAGACGCCTACGAGCAGTACTTC. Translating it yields CASSRETDAYEQYF.

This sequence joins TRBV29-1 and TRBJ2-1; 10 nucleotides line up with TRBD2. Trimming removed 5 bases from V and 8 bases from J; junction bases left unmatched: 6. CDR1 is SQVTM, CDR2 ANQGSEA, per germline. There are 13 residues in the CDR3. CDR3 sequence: CSVRLAGDDEQFF. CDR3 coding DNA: TGCAGCGTTAGGCTAGCGGGAGACGATGAGCAGTTCTTC.